Sequencing of this T cell receptor beta chain was carried out in a study of technical replicates of blood from a few donors. The CDR3 is made up of 15 amino acids. The germline V gene encodes CDR1 LNHDA and CDR2 SQIVND (reference sequence). V trimming: 5 bases; J trimming: 4 bases; junction bases outside the gene matches: 9. Produced via immunoSEQ multiplex PCR; TCRdb's table is partial and in-frame only. The sample comprises around 60,000 clones, 75% to 90% of which are singletons, and approximately 4.7% rests with the top ten. The receptor comes from a human donor in good health. Some clones in this sample may be carry-over from other donors' samples. The source material was PBMCs. This chain joins TRBV19 and TRBJ1-2; 8 bases match TRBD1. CDR3 DNA sequence: TGTGCCAGTAGTCTCCCCCGGACAGGGACCTATGGCTACACCTTC. This gives the protein CASSLPRTGTYGYTF.